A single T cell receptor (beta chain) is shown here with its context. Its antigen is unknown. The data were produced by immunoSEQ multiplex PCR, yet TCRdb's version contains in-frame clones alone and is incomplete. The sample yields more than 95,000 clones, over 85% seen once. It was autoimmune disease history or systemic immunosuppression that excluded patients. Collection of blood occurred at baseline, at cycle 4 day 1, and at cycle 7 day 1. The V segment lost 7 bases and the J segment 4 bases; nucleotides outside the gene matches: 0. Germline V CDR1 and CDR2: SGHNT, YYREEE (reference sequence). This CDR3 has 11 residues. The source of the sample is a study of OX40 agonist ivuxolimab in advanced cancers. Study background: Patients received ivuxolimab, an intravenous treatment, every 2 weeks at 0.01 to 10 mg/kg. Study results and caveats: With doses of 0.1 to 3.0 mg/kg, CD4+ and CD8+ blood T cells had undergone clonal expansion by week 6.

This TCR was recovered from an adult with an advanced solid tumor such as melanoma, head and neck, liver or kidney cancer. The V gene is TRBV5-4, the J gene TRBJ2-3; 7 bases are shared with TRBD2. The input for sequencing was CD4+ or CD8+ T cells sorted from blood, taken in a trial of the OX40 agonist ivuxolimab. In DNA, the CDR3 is TGTGCCAGCGGGGGGGCAGATACGCAGTATTTT. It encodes CASGGADTQYF.